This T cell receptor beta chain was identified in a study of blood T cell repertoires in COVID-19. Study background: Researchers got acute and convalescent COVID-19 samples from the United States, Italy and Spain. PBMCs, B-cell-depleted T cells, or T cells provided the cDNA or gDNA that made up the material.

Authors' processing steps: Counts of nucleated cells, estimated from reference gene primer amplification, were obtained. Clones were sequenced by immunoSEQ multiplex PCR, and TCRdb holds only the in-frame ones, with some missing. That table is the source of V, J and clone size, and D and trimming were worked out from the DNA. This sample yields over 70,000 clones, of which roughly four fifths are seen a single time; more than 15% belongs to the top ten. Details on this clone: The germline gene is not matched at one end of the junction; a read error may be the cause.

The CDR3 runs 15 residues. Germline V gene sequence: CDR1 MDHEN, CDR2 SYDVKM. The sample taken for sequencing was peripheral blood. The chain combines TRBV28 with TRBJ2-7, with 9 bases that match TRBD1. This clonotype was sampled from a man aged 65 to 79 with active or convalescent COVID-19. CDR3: CASSSPGQGSYGQYF. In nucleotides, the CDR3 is TGTGCCAGCAGTTCTCCGGGACAGGGTTCTTACGGGCAGTACTTC. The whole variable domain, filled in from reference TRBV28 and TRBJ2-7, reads DVKVTQSSRYLVKRTGEKVFLECVQDMDHENMFWYRQDPGLGLRLIYFSYDVKMKEKGDIPEGYSVSREKKERFSLILESASTNQTSMYLCASSSPGQGSYGQYFGPGTRLTVT.